This T cell receptor beta chain appears in the sequencing data of a study of beta chain features in type 1 diabetes. General study results and limits: For Type 1 diabetes patients, all four CD4+ subsets carried TCRB CDR3s that were moderately but significantly shorter.

V gave up 5 bases and J gave up 8 bases; unmatched junction bases: 7. The CDR3 covers 14 residues. CDR1 SNHLY and CDR2 FYNNEI come from the germline V gene. Expressed TCRB transcripts were sequenced, since all the RNA that had been isolated was reverse transcribed. The data were produced by immunoSEQ multiplex PCR, yet TCRdb's version contains in-frame clones alone and is incomplete. The sample shows 200,000 to 300,000 clones, about a tenth of them seen only once. Markers CD45RO/CCR7/CD25/CD127/CD95/CD27 served to sort CD4+ naive, central memory, regulatory and stem cell-like memory cells. This clone was seen more than once but under ten times. Its antigen remains unknown.

The specimen was naive CD4+ T cells from blood. This sequence was found in a man aged 25-45 years with type 1 diabetes. The chain carries TRBV2 and TRBJ1-4, with TRBD1 identical over 8 bases. DNA for the CDR3: TGTGCCAGCAGTCGGGACAGGAAGATGGAAAAACTGTTTTTT. This translates into CASSRDRKMEKLFF.